This TCR beta chain was sequenced during a study of cytomegalovirus exposure and HLA in healthy donors listed by TCRdb under 2017. With regard to the full study: In an earlier analysis of approximately 640 of the donors, approximately 300 Gb of sequence data and 95 million to 130 million unique TCR beta sequences from roughly 200 million T cells were reported. HLA typing included class I and class II loci at four-digit resolution. The later analysis used no new phenotypic data to find candidate immune exposures, relying instead on TCR beta sequences and their occurrence across donors. In an earlier analysis of about 590 of the donors, high-throughput TCR beta sequencing was used to judge whether each TCR beta V gene segment behaved as functional or pseudogenic. The number of donors typed differed by locus, with 629-630 for A, B, C, DRB1 and DQB1, more than 500 for DQA1, 600 to 610 for DPA1, and 400 to 490 for DPB1. Alongside the repertoire data, information on donor age, sex, ethnicity and CMV serostatus was compiled. Approximately 300 gigabases of sequencing data and tens of millions of unique TCR sequences made up an early release that covered around 640 HLA-typed donors. On average, over 200,000 unique TCR beta nucleotide sequences were sequenced per donor among fewer than 500 genotyped donors of the cohort, with roughly 18% of those sequences being non-productive. All discovery cohort repertoires had been generated using a single sequencing platform. The aim of the study was to test whether cataloging public T cell receptors could identify signatures of past pathogen exposure. Four to six DR-DQ haplotypes were handled as single units for association and clustering, since linkage in the cohort was strong. A later analysis re-examined previously published TCR beta repertoires from 610 or so donors and added high-resolution HLA genotyping to investigate patterns of TCR occurrence. The study used immunosequencing to profile the T cell repertoires of 670 or so subjects and linked those repertoires to cytomegalovirus serostatus. Besides the first cohort of under 700 subjects, a separate validation cohort made up of over 95 different subjects was used. The genetic ancestry cluster associated with self-reported Caucasian donors included over 65% of the 300 to 450 genotyped donors. To predict cytomegalovirus infection status, the study combined high-throughput TCR immunosequencing, statistical association of individual TCRs with disease status, and machine learning. In a later genetic analysis, genome-wide SNP genotypes for about 55% of the roughly 700 donors were used, and that subset was treated as a discovery cohort. What the authors observed across the whole study: In a later analysis, HLA-associated TCR beta chains were found to be more clonally expanded and to have lower generation probabilities than equally common non-associated chains. In a later genetic analysis, a missense DCLRE1C variant was associated with V-gene and J-gene trimming of TCR beta chains, and the association was replicated in an independent cohort. At a false discovery rate of 0.05, a later analysis linked 15,000 to 20,000 TCR beta sequences to specific HLA alleles. Some IMGT-functional V segments, including TRBV6-2 and TRBV6-3, could not be distinguished by the 87-base-pair reads and were therefore excluded. In this cohort, only TCR beta chains were sequenced, and detectable features were limited by the absence of alpha or paired-chain data. In a later analysis, TCR association rates were found to vary across HLA loci, with the most associated TCRs seen for DRB1 alleles and the fewest for HLA-C alleles. The classifier was reported to diagnose cytomegalovirus status with high specificity and sensitivity in both the original cohort and the validation cohort. A cluster of highly shared sequence variants was judged likely to be a technical artifact of the sequencing pipeline. A later genetic analysis reported fewer N-insertions in productive TCRs among donors in an Asian-associated ancestry cluster than the roughly 690-donor mean. Strong co-occurrence of HLA alleles, especially DR and DQ, made assigning TCR associations to individual alleles difficult. Because some donors lacked HLA typing at each locus, the association tests relied only on the typed subset. A total of 150 to 200 TCR beta chains were listed by the study as associated with cytomegalovirus. Broadly in line with IMGT annotations, most TCR beta V segments showed up in productive rearrangements about 87% or about 30% of the time in an earlier analysis of several hundred of the donors. A further reported finding was that TCR beta sequences accurately predicted the HLA-A and HLA-B alleles for most subjects in the first cohort. The only immune exposure information available for the cohort was CMV serostatus. A few of the identified cytomegalovirus-associated TCR beta chains were confirmed in vitro to be specific for cytomegalovirus antigens. Roughly uniform sequencing depth across donors was assumed in presence/absence analyses, although this assumption may not hold. Across donors, most TCR sequences were observed very rarely, whereas some public TCRs were present in many individuals. A later analysis reported that several top co-occurrence clusters appeared linked to parvovirus B19, influenza, CMV and Epstein-Barr virus. Correlated functional status among segregating V segments might be attributable to linkage disequilibrium, but an unknown experimental factor could not be ruled out. The earlier analysis of around 600 of the donors excluded some 15 rarely observed V segments, including chromosome 9 orphons, because counts were too low. It was suggested by the authors that the approach could potentially be generalized to other disease states and immunological phenotypes. A later analysis found that most CMV-associated TCR beta chains appeared HLA-restricted, with HLA associations seemingly driven largely by CMV exposure.

The cohort was made up of around 720 healthy bone marrow donors. At the time of sampling, all cohort members were nominally healthy, though unrecorded immune exposures were likely present. The donor was CMV seropositive and was included in the group of 250 to 300 seropositive cohort members. Every donor gave a peripheral blood sample, and the peripheral blood mononuclear cells from that sample were used for TCR beta sequencing. The Qiagen DNeasy Blood Extraction Kit was used to extract genomic DNA from the blood cell samples. The germline V gene provides CDR1 ENHRY and CDR2 SYGVKD. Deletion took 6 bases off V and 8 bases off J, with a span of 16 bases between the germline ends. There are 14 amino acids in the CDR3, from cysteine to phenylalanine inclusive. Only the CDR3 region is kept as DNA, spanning 42 bases read in frame from base 1. Turning to this clone: No antigen is known for it. No base quality information exists; no much larger clone differs at one position.

The library was obtained by the immunoSEQ multiplex PCR assay. For the multiplex PCR, a mixture combining 60 forward primers for TCR Vbeta segments and 13 reverse primers for TCR Jbeta segments was used. The CDR3 region of rearranged TCR beta genes was amplified from genomic DNA with a multiplex PCR assay. On the Illumina HiSeq System, the amplified TCR beta libraries were sequenced as 87-base-pair reads. Turning to the authors' computational methods: A later analysis tallied around 80 million unique TCR beta chains across the roughly 610 repertoires, and approximately 12 million of those chains were shared by two or more donors. To remove PCR and sequencing errors, raw reads were error-corrected and collapsed into unique sequences using a nearest-neighbor algorithm that merged closely related sequences. CDR3 sequences were aligned to IMGT reference sequences to assign V, D and J gene segments. Each retained sequence needed at least a six-nucleotide match to both a V gene segment and a J gene segment. A rearrangement was called productive if the CDR3 had no stop codons and remained in frame with V and J, and every other rearrangement was called non-productive. Following IMGT convention, CDR3 was defined as the stretch from the second conserved V-encoded cysteine to the conserved J-encoded phenylalanine. The earlier analysis of roughly 590 of the donors excluded any sequence lacking an unambiguous match to a single V gene segment. An earlier analysis of approximately 590 of the donors called V segments functional above 56.7% productive rearrangements and segregating when the between-donor standard deviation exceeded 5%. A statistical classification framework was built to diagnose cytomegalovirus status from the catalog of TCR beta chain sequences. A later analysis assigned V and J genes by comparing TCR nucleotide sequences with IMGT/GENE-DB human TR gene sequences. Using the TCRdist pipeline, a later analysis assigned CDR3 sequences along with most-parsimonious VDJ recombination scenarios. In a later analysis, each TCR beta chain was defined by its CDR3 amino acid sequence together with its V-gene family, and reads without a unique V-gene family were excluded. A later analysis removed 550 to 700 highly shared, low-generation-probability nucleotide sequences to deal with suspected cross-contamination and a sequencing artifact. In a later analysis, a clonal expansion index for each public chain was calculated from normalized within-repertoire ranks of inferred template counts. Generation probabilities in a later analysis came from a VDJ recombination model fitted to out-of-frame rearrangements, and those results were checked against IGoR. In a later analysis, hypergeometric tests were used to score TCR-TCR, TCR-HLA and TCR-CMV co-occurrence, with a repertoire-size bias correction applied to TCR pairs. A later analysis estimated false discovery rates by permuting HLA or CMV assignments 20 times. In a later analysis, co-occurring TCRs were grouped using DBSCAN, and TCRdist sequence similarity was added for clustering within HLA-allele-positive subsets. Repertoires with fewer than 30,000 or more than 120,000 public chains were left out of co-occurrence clustering, as were about 5 repertoires with anomalous nucleotide sharing. This is the immuneACCESS table as TCRdb keeps it, with only in-frame sequences that have V and J called. A part of the clones is gone; compared with another copy, unresolved V genes explain less than half, and the rest is unexplained. V and J calls and clone size are those listed in that table; D and trimming were worked out from the DNA. The sample table holds about 160,000 clones, of which around 80% were seen once. The ten largest account for about 6.3% of the sample.

This sequence originates from a male donor in good health and CMV-seropositive. The chain joins TRBV10-3 to TRBJ1-4; TRBD1 is a possible D gene, resting on 6 matching bases. The specimen sequenced was PBMCs. The CDR3 has the sequence CAIRAPGVYEKLFF. The sequenced DNA is TGTGCCATCAGGGCCCCAGGGGTTTACGAAAAACTGTTTTTT.